This T cell receptor (beta chain) was documented in a study of OX40 agonist ivuxolimab in advanced cancers. Study-wide findings and caveats: Expanded clones were, on average, more numerous in CD8+ T cells than in CD4+. Those patients achieving a partial response at 0.1-3.0 mg/kg showed among the lowest clonal expansion.

Profiled with immunoSEQ multiplex PCR; TCRdb holds only in-frame clones, not every one. The table has some 74,000 clones, 90% to 95% seen once. Patients had blood sampled at baseline and again on cycle 4 day 1 and cycle 7 day 1. As to this clone: Its antigen is unidentified.

Trimming removed 6 bases from V and 4 bases from J, with 12 bases in between. In germline, CDR1 is MNHEY, CDR2 SVGAGI. The CDR3 covers 13 residues. Sequencing was performed on CD4+ or CD8+ T cells sorted from blood, taken in a trial of the OX40 agonist ivuxolimab. The chain is built from TRBV6-5 and TRBJ1-1; no definite D call. This clonotype was obtained from an adult with an advanced solid tumor such as melanoma, head and neck, liver or kidney cancer. The CDR3 sequence: CASSPSGVTEAFF. The CDR3 DNA follows: TGTGCCAGCAGCCCTAGTGGTGTCACTGAAGCTTTCTTT.